The 20 T cell receptor beta chains in this list originate from one sample, sequenced in a study of blood T cell repertoires in COVID-19. Measured with immunoSEQ multiplex PCR; TCRdb has only the in-frame clones, and not every one. Here the sample spans 150,000 to 180,000 clones, approximately 85% being singletons. The sequenced material came from peripheral blood. The receptors were gathered from a man aged 60-69 years with COVID-19, enrolled during active disease.

The chain combines TRBV5-4 with TRBJ2-6; 10 bases match TRBD1. Germline V gene sequence: CDR1 SGHNT, CDR2 YYREEE (reference sequence). V trimming: 8 bases; J trimming: 4 bases; junction bases outside the gene matches: 6. CDR3 length: 15 amino acids. The CDR3 DNA reads TGTGCCAGTGGGACAGGGGCTTCCGGGGCCAACGTCCTGACTTTC. Protein: CASGTGASGANVLTF.

This rearrangement joins TRBV28 to TRBJ1-4; no reliable D call. V was cut by 6 bases and J by 0 bases, with 11 bases left in between. Germline V gene data show CDR1 as MDHEN and CDR2 as SYDVKM. The CDR3 contains 15 residues. CDR3 amino acids: CASRGTAATNEKLFF. The CDR3 coding sequence is TGTGCCAGCAGGGGCACAGCTGCAACTAATGAAAAACTGTTTTTT.

This sequence joins TRBV7-8 and TRBJ1-5; 7 bases line up with TRBD1. With 6 bases clipped from V and 2 bases from J, the junction kept 7 bases outside the gene matches. CDR1 is SGHVS and CDR2 is FQNEAQ in the germline V gene. This CDR3 is 15 amino acids long. Here the CDR3 reads CASRVGGDGNQPQHF. The CDR3 DNA is TGTGCCAGCAGGGTAGGGGGCGATGGCAATCAGCCCCAGCATTTT.

The chain employs TRBV24-1 and TRBJ1-1; no clear D gene. The CDR3 is 10 amino acids. Trimming cost V 5 bases and J 11 bases, with 8 bases left between them. CDR1 is KGHDR and CDR2 is SFDVKD in the germline V gene. CDR3 nucleotide sequence: TGTGCCACCAGTGCTGTTTGTGCTTTCTTT. Translation gives CATSAVCAFF.

This chain uses TRBV6-6 with TRBJ1-1; TRBD1 agrees at 8 bases. The CDR3 has 15 amino acids. The germline V gene has CDR1 MNHNY and CDR2 SVGAGI (reference sequence). With V trimmed by 4 bases and J by 2 bases, 6 bases remained unmatched. CDR3 amino acids: CASSSTGQGNTEAFF. The CDR3 bases are TGTGCCAGCAGTTCCACCGGACAGGGAAACACTGAAGCTTTCTTT.

The chain carries TRBV27 and TRBJ1-6; the D gene is possibly TRBD1 (5 bases). V lost 6 bases and J 7 bases, leaving 13 bases between the germline ends. Germline CDR1 reads MNHEY; CDR2 reads SMNVEV (reference sequence). The length of the CDR3 is 14 residues. The CDR3 protein is CASRGGADNSPLHF. The DNA for the CDR3 is TGTGCCAGCAGGGGGGGAGCAGACAATTCACCCCTCCACTTT.

This chain joins TRBV3-1 (or the pseudogene TRBV3-2) and TRBJ2-3; 9 bases align to TRBD1. After removal of 2 bases from V and 2 bases from J, the junction contained 2 bases not matched to a gene. Germline values: CDR1 LGHDT, CDR2 YNNKEL (reference sequence). The CDR3 is 15 amino acids. CDR3 amino acids: CASSQRTGVTDTQYF. The DNA of the CDR3 is TGTGCCAGCAGCCAAAGGACAGGGGTCACAGATACGCAGTATTTT.

The chain combines TRBV13 with TRBJ2-7; D is unclear. The CDR3 has 13 residues. Germline CDR1 PRHDT, CDR2 FYEKMQ (reference sequence). V was shortened by 5 bases and J by 7 bases, with 15 bases between the two germline ends. The CDR3 DNA reads TGTGCCAGCAGCCGCCTAGATAACGGTGAGCAGTACTTC. This encodes CASSRLDNGEQYF.

There are a few counts of this clone. The chain uses TRBV7-2 and TRBJ2-2; weak D call: TRBD2 (5 bases). The CDR3 loop spans 16 amino acids. V shed 5 bases and J shed 2 bases, with 15 bases lying between them. From germline, CDR1 is SGHTA and CDR2 FQGNSA. The CDR3 protein is CASSPTGLPNTGELFF. The CDR3 DNA follows: TGTGCCAGCAGCCCGACCGGACTCCCTAACACCGGGGAGCTGTTTTTT.

The chain carries TRBV7-2 and TRBJ1-6; D is unresolved. This CDR3 region has 16 residues. Germline CDR1 is SGHTA and CDR2 is FQGNSA. With 0 bases removed from V and 8 bases from J, the gap between germline ends came to 14 bases. CDR3 in DNA: TGTGCCAGCAGCTTAGCGCATTCCGGGTCGGATTCACCCCTCCACTTT. Translated: CASSLAHSGSDSPLHF.

This clone showed up just once. The chain carries TRBV7-9 and TRBJ2-2; the D is unclear. The CDR3 has 16 residues. Trimming left V 1 base short and J 0 bases short, with 9 bases between. Germline CDR1 reads SEHNR; CDR2 reads FQNEAQ (reference sequence). Here the CDR3 DNA reads TGTGCCAGCAGCTTAGTTTTCACAGCGAACACCGGGGAGCTGTTTTTT. This sequence encodes CASSLVFTANTGELFF.

V is TRBV28 and J is TRBJ2-3; 9 positions match TRBD1. CDR1 is MDHEN and CDR2 is SYDVKM in the germline V gene. The J segment lost 4 bases and the V segment lost 4 bases, leaving 3 bases of the junction unmatched. The CDR3 length is 14 residues. In DNA form, the CDR3 reads TGTGCCAGCAGTTCAACAGGGGGCGCAGATACGCAGTATTTT. Translation: CASSSTGGADTQYF.

The chain is built from TRBV12-3 or TRBV12-4 and TRBJ1-5; D remains unclear. The CDR3 contains 13 residues. Trimming removed 3 bases from V and 7 bases from J, with 10 bases in between. CDR3 sequence: CASSLRVGQPQHF. In nucleotides, the CDR3 is TGTGCCAGCAGTTTGAGGGTGGGACAGCCCCAGCATTTT.

V and J are TRBV29-1 and TRBJ1-1; no definite D call. V was pared by 0 bases and J by 11 bases, with 4 bases between. From germline, CDR1 is SQVTM and CDR2 ANQGSEA. The CDR3 contains 9 residues. CDR3 region: CSVEEEAFF. The CDR3 nucleotides read TGCAGCGTTGAAGAGGAGGCTTTCTTT.

This clone was seen more than once but under ten times. The CDR3 bases are TGTGCCAGCAGTTACTCGCTGGCCTCTGGGGCCAACGTCCTGACTTTC. Translated, it gives CASSYSLASGANVLTF. The V gene is TRBV6-5, the J gene TRBJ2-6, with D uncertain. Deletions cut 0 bases from V and 0 bases from J, with 6 bases between. Germline lookup yields CDR1 MNHEY and CDR2 SVGAGI. The CDR3 has 16 residues.

This clone was counted a single time. V is TRBV7-8 and J is TRBJ2-5; 8 bases line up with TRBD2. The germline CDR1 and CDR2 sequences are SGHVS and FQNEAQ. V lost 1 base, J lost 4 bases, and 8 bases stayed unmatched. The CDR3 runs 16 residues. CDR3 sequence: CASSLDAGGAGETQYF. CDR3 in DNA: TGTGCCAGCAGCTTAGATGCGGGAGGCGCCGGAGAGACCCAGTACTTC.

The chain recombines TRBV6-5 with TRBJ2-7, with 12 positions matching TRBD2. Germline values: CDR1 MNHEY, CDR2 SVGAGI. V shed 6 bases and J 4 bases; nucleotides not matched to a gene: 7. CDR3 length: 15 amino acids. In DNA form, the CDR3 reads TGTGCCAGCAGCCGAGCTAGCGGGGGGGCGTACGAGCAGTACTTC. Its protein is CASSRASGGAYEQYF.

V gene TRBV28 combines with J gene TRBJ1-1, with 7 bases lining up with TRBD1. Losses at the gene ends were 5 bases for V and 0 bases for J; bases not matched to a gene: 6. This CDR3 spans 15 amino acids. Per the germline V gene, CDR1 is MDHEN and CDR2 is SYDVKM. CDR3 DNA: TGTGCCAGCAGTGCTTCCAGGGGGGTGAACACTGAAGCTTTCTTT. Translating gives CASSASRGVNTEAFF.

The chain couples TRBV7-2 to TRBJ1-4; possible D gene TRBD1, 6 bases. Trimming took off 5 bases at V and 2 bases at J, with 15 bases between the two ends. This CDR3 has 16 amino acids. From germline, CDR1 is SGHTA and CDR2 FQGNSA. CDR3 in amino acids: CASSPKGRGTNEKLFF. In nucleotides, the CDR3 is TGTGCCAGCAGCCCCAAGGGGAGGGGGACTAATGAAAAACTGTTTTTT.

The chain carries TRBV5-5 and TRBJ2-7; a weak D match, TRBD2 (6 bases). The CDR3 is made up of 14 amino acids. Trimming pared 0 bases from V and 4 bases from J, leaving 11 bases between. CDR1 is SGHKS and CDR2 is YYEKEE in the germline V gene (reference sequence). The chain's CDR3 is CASSLGAGSYEQYF. The CDR3, as DNA: TGTGCCAGCAGCTTGGGCGCGGGATCGTACGAGCAGTACTTC.